A selection of T cell receptor beta chains follows, all from one sample in a study of cytomegalovirus exposure and HLA in healthy donors. TCRdb keeps only in-frame clones here, not all; method: immunoSEQ multiplex PCR. Of about 240,000 clones listed, about 80% are singletons. What was sequenced was PBMCs. The receptors originated from a woman aged 60 to 75 in good health and CMV-seropositive. CDR3s include the opening cysteine and the closing phenylalanine or tryptophan. D genes are given only for firm matches. Expanded clones are given a class, and other clones once, few, many or no size at all.

clone size: -
J gene: TRBJ1-2
D gene: TRBD1
V gene: TRBV30
CDR3 DNA: TGTGCCTGGAAAGGGACAGGGTATGGCTACACCTTC
CDR3 protein: CAWKGTGYGYTF

clone size: once
J gene: TRBJ2-3
D gene: -
V gene: TRBV10-2
CDR3 DNA: TGCGCCAGCAGTGGGGCTTACGGCGCCGCTAGCACAGATACGCAGTATTTT
CDR3 protein: CASSGAYGAASTDTQYF

clone size: -
J gene: TRBJ2-2
D gene: TRBD2
V gene: TRBV7-8
CDR3 DNA: TGTGCCAGCAGGACCGGGACTAGCGGGAAGGGGGAGCTGTTTTTT
CDR3 protein: CASRTGTSGKGELFF

clone size: -
J gene: TRBJ1-1
D gene: -
V gene: TRBV10-3
CDR3 DNA: TGTGCCATCAGTGACATCCCAACTGGCCCGGGCACTGAAGCTTTCTTT
CDR3 protein: CAISDIPTGPGTEAFF

clone size: -
J gene: TRBJ1-2
D gene: TRBD1
V gene: TRBV28
CDR3 DNA: TGTGCCAGCAGTTTAAATCCAGGGGGCAACTATGGCTACACCTTC
CDR3 protein: CASSLNPGGNYGYTF

clone size: -
J gene: TRBJ1-1
D gene: -
V gene: TRBV2
CDR3 DNA: TGTGCCAGCAGGCGCGGGGCCGGGCTTGCTTTCTTT
CDR3 protein: CASRRGAGLAFF

clone size: -
J gene: TRBJ1-6
D gene: -
V gene: TRBV6-5
CDR3 DNA: TGTGCCAGCAGTTACGCGTCGGGGACTGGAGGGTCACCCCTCCACTTT
CDR3 protein: CASSYASGTGGSPLHF

clone size: -
J gene: TRBJ1-5
D gene: -
V gene: TRBV6-1
CDR3 DNA: TGTGCCACCACCCCGGGACACCCCAATCAGCCCCAGCATTTT
CDR3 protein: CATTPGHPNQPQHF

clone size: -
J gene: TRBJ2-1
D gene: -
V gene: TRBV7-2
CDR3 DNA: TGTGCCAGCAGCTTCGGTAGAGGTGGGAATGAGCAGTTCTTC
CDR3 protein: CASSFGRGGNEQFF

clone size: few
J gene: TRBJ2-1
D gene: -
V gene: TRBV5-1
CDR3 DNA: TGCGCCAGCAGCTTGCTCGAACAGGCCCAAATTTACAATGAGCAGTTCTTC
CDR3 protein: CASSLLEQAQIYNEQFF

clone size: -
J gene: TRBJ2-7
D gene: -
V gene: TRBV11-2
CDR3 DNA: TGTGCCAGCATTTTCCCCGCATGGGCAGGTGAAATCTACGAGCAGTACTTC
CDR3 protein: CASIFPAWAGEIYEQYF

clone size: -
J gene: TRBJ1-4
D gene: TRBD1
V gene: TRBV28
CDR3 DNA: TGTGCCAGCAGGACAGGGACTAATGAAAAACTGTTTTTT
CDR3 protein: CASRTGTNEKLFF

clone size: -
J gene: TRBJ2-7
D gene: TRBD2
V gene: TRBV19
CDR3 DNA: TGTGCCAGTAGTACTCTTTCACTAGCGGGAGGCTACGAGCAGTACTTC
CDR3 protein: CASSTLSLAGGYEQYF

clone size: -
J gene: TRBJ2-2
D gene: -
V gene: TRBV10-3
CDR3 DNA: TGTGCCACCTGCCCCAGTGGCGGGGAGCTGTTTTTT
CDR3 protein: CATCPSGGELFF

clone size: -
J gene: TRBJ1-1
D gene: -
V gene: TRBV11-2
CDR3 DNA: TGTGCCAGCAGCCTCTTAGTTTACGGGGAAGCCTTTGAAGCTTTCTTT
CDR3 protein: CASSLLVYGEAFEAFF

clone size: -
J gene: TRBJ2-7
D gene: -
V gene: TRBV18
CDR3 DNA: TGTGCCAGCTCACCGGGTAGGCGGGACGATCAGTACTTC
CDR3 protein: CASSPGRRDDQYF

clone size: -
J gene: TRBJ1-1
D gene: TRBD1
V gene: TRBV27
CDR3 DNA: TGTGCCAGCAGGCCGCTTCGGACAGGTGGGATGAACACTGAAGCTTTCTTT
CDR3 protein: CASRPLRTGGMNTEAFF

clone size: -
J gene: TRBJ1-2
D gene: -
V gene: TRBV10-2
CDR3 DNA: TGCGCCAGCAGTGAAGACAGCAACTATGGCTACACCTTC
CDR3 protein: CASSEDSNYGYTF

clone size: -
J gene: TRBJ2-3
D gene: -
V gene: TRBV5-1
CDR3 DNA: TGCGCCAGCAGCCGAGGACAGAGCACAGATACGCAGTATTTT
CDR3 protein: CASSRGQSTDTQYF

clone size: -
J gene: TRBJ2-4
D gene: -
V gene: TRBV6-5
CDR3 DNA: TGTGCCAGCAGTTACTCACCGGGAGAGAACATTCAGTACTTC
CDR3 protein: CASSYSPGENIQYF

clone size: -
J gene: TRBJ2-7
D gene: -
V gene: TRBV14
CDR3 DNA: TGTGCCAGCAGCCGTAGATCCAGCGGGTACGAGCAGTACTTC
CDR3 protein: CASSRRSSGYEQYF

clone size: -
J gene: TRBJ2-5
D gene: -
V gene: TRBV18
CDR3 DNA: TGTGCCAGCTCACCAACACGAGAGACCCAGTACTTC
CDR3 protein: CASSPTRETQYF

clone size: -
J gene: TRBJ2-1
D gene: TRBD2
V gene: TRBV4-1
CDR3 DNA: TGCGCCAGCAGCACACGACTAGCGGGAAAGAATGCAGATGAGCAGTTCTTC
CDR3 protein: CASSTRLAGKNADEQFF

clone size: -
J gene: TRBJ1-3
D gene: -
V gene: TRBV28
CDR3 DNA: TGTGCCAGCACCCACCCAGGGGCTGGAAACACCATATATTTT
CDR3 protein: CASTHPGAGNTIYF

clone size: -
J gene: TRBJ2-7
D gene: TRBD2
V gene: TRBV27
CDR3 DNA: TGTGCCAGCAGTTTAAGACTAGCGGGAGTCGGCCACGAGCAGTACTTC
CDR3 protein: CASSLRLAGVGHEQYF

clone size: few
J gene: TRBJ2-1
D gene: TRBD2
V gene: TRBV7-9
CDR3 DNA: TGTGCCAGCAGCTTAACGAGCGGGAGATATGAGCAGTTCTTC
CDR3 protein: CASSLTSGRYEQFF

clone size: -
J gene: TRBJ1-5
D gene: -
V gene: TRBV15
CDR3 DNA: TGTGCCACCAGCAGAGATCAGGGTCAGCCCCAGCATTTT
CDR3 protein: CATSRDQGQPQHF

clone size: -
J gene: TRBJ1-2
D gene: TRBD1
V gene: TRBV6-1
CDR3 DNA: TGTGCCAGCAGTGAACTGGGGACAGGGTATGGCTACACCTTC
CDR3 protein: CASSELGTGYGYTF

clone size: -
J gene: TRBJ1-1
D gene: TRBD1
V gene: TRBV11-2
CDR3 DNA: TGTGCCAGCAGCCCCCGGACAGGGAACACTGAAGCTTTCTTT
CDR3 protein: CASSPRTGNTEAFF

clone size: -
J gene: TRBJ2-7
D gene: -
V gene: TRBV18
CDR3 DNA: TGTGCCAGCTCACCGGGAGCAGGATCCTACGAGCAGTACTTC
CDR3 protein: CASSPGAGSYEQYF

clone size: -
J gene: TRBJ2-5
D gene: TRBD1
V gene: TRBV5-1
CDR3 DNA: TGCGCCAGCAGCAGCGCAGACAGGGCCCAAGAGACCCAGTACTTC
CDR3 protein: CASSSADRAQETQYF

clone size: -
J gene: TRBJ1-1
D gene: -
V gene: TRBV7-9
CDR3 DNA: TGTGCCAGCAGCTTAGATGGCGAGGTTGCGTGGATCTTT
CDR3 protein: CASSLDGEVAWIF

clone size: -
J gene: TRBJ2-7
D gene: TRBD2
V gene: TRBV6-6
CDR3 DNA: TGTGCCAGCAGTGCCCCGGGACTAGCGGGGCACGAGCAGTACTTC
CDR3 protein: CASSAPGLAGHEQYF

clone size: -
J gene: TRBJ2-5
D gene: TRBD2
V gene: TRBV29-1
CDR3 DNA: TGCAGCGTTGGGGTAGCGGGAGTAAAAGAGACCCAGTACTTC
CDR3 protein: CSVGVAGVKETQYF

clone size: -
J gene: TRBJ1-2
D gene: TRBD1
V gene: TRBV11-2
CDR3 DNA: TGTGCCAGCAGCGATATTTTTCGGGCCGGGACAGCCTATGGCTACACCTTC
CDR3 protein: CASSDIFRAGTAYGYTF

clone size: -
J gene: TRBJ2-1
D gene: -
V gene: TRBV11-1
CDR3 DNA: TGTGCCAGCAGCTTACAGTATGAGCAGTTCTTC
CDR3 protein: CASSLQYEQFF

clone size: -
J gene: TRBJ1-6
D gene: TRBD1
V gene: TRBV27
CDR3 DNA: TGTGCCAGCAGTACCCGACAGGGGACGAATTCACCCCTCCACTTT
CDR3 protein: CASSTRQGTNSPLHF

clone size: once
J gene: TRBJ2-7
D gene: -
V gene: TRBV27
CDR3 DNA: TGTGCCAGCAGTTTATCGGCGTGGGACTACGAGCAGTACTTC
CDR3 protein: CASSLSAWDYEQYF

clone size: -
J gene: TRBJ2-2
D gene: -
V gene: TRBV27
CDR3 DNA: TGTGCCAGCAGTTTAAGGCGCCGGTCAGGGACTGTGAACACCGGGGAGCTGTTTTTT
CDR3 protein: CASSLRRRSGTVNTGELFF

clone size: -
J gene: TRBJ1-2
D gene: -
V gene: TRBV19
CDR3 DNA: TGTGCCAGTAGTCCGGGGAGAGAGGACTATGGCTACACCTTC
CDR3 protein: CASSPGREDYGYTF

clone size: -
J gene: TRBJ1-4
D gene: -
V gene: TRBV13
CDR3 DNA: TGTGCCAGCAGCTGGAGTAATGAAAAACTGTTTTTT
CDR3 protein: CASSWSNEKLFF

clone size: -
J gene: TRBJ2-7
D gene: -
V gene: TRBV28
CDR3 DNA: TGTGCCAGCAGGGGGCAGGGTGGTCCCTACGAGCAGTACTTC
CDR3 protein: CASRGQGGPYEQYF

clone size: -
J gene: TRBJ1-5
D gene: TRBD1
V gene: TRBV6-5
CDR3 DNA: TGTGCCAGCAGTCGGACCGGGACAGAGTATCAGCCCCAGCATTTT
CDR3 protein: CASSRTGTEYQPQHF

clone size: once
J gene: TRBJ2-5
D gene: TRBD2
V gene: TRBV7-3
CDR3 DNA: TGTGCCAGCAGCTTAAGTGGACTAGCTCAGCAGACCCAGTACTTC
CDR3 protein: CASSLSGLAQQTQYF

clone size: -
J gene: TRBJ1-1
D gene: TRBD1
V gene: TRBV7-9
CDR3 DNA: TGTGCCAGCAGCTTGGGGACAGGGGGTTACACTGAAGCTTTCTTT
CDR3 protein: CASSLGTGGYTEAFF

clone size: -
J gene: TRBJ1-1
D gene: -
V gene: TRBV2
CDR3 DNA: TGTGCCAGCAGGGAAAGCTGGGCCGGTGAAGCTTTCTTT
CDR3 protein: CASRESWAGEAFF

clone size: -
J gene: TRBJ2-1
D gene: TRBD2
V gene: TRBV2
CDR3 DNA: TGTGCCAGCAGTGAAGTGGACGGGGGGGACGAGCAGTTCTTC
CDR3 protein: CASSEVDGGDEQFF

clone size: -
J gene: TRBJ2-2
D gene: TRBD2
V gene: TRBV19
CDR3 DNA: TGTGCCAGTATGAGGTGGACTAGCCTGGCCGGGGAGCTGTTTTTT
CDR3 protein: CASMRWTSLAGELFF

clone size: -
J gene: TRBJ1-5
D gene: TRBD1
V gene: TRBV6-5
CDR3 DNA: TGTGCCAGCAGTTACCGTGGGACAGGGGCCAATCAGCCCCAGCATTTT
CDR3 protein: CASSYRGTGANQPQHF

clone size: -
J gene: TRBJ1-6
D gene: TRBD1
V gene: TRBV4-1
CDR3 DNA: TGCGCCAGCAGCCAAGGACAGGGAAATGTTTCACCCCTCCACTTT
CDR3 protein: CASSQGQGNVSPLHF

clone size: -
J gene: TRBJ1-4
D gene: TRBD1
V gene: TRBV28
CDR3 DNA: TGTGCCAGCAGTTCCCTAGGTCGAGGGACAGGGGGCGAAAAACTGTTTTTT
CDR3 protein: CASSSLGRGTGGEKLFF

clone size: -
J gene: TRBJ2-1
D gene: TRBD2
V gene: TRBV28
CDR3 DNA: TGTGCCAGCAGTTTATTGCGGGAGGGCCTCAATGAGCAGTTCTTC
CDR3 protein: CASSLLREGLNEQFF

clone size: -
J gene: TRBJ2-3
D gene: TRBD2
V gene: TRBV5-1
CDR3 DNA: TGCGCCAGCAGCTTTCTTAGCGGGCCCTTCACAGATACGCAGTATTTT
CDR3 protein: CASSFLSGPFTDTQYF

clone size: -
J gene: TRBJ1-2
D gene: -
V gene: TRBV6-1
CDR3 DNA: TGTGCCAGCAGTCAACAGGCTAACTATGGCTACACCTTC
CDR3 protein: CASSQQANYGYTF

clone size: -
J gene: TRBJ2-5
D gene: -
V gene: TRBV18
CDR3 DNA: TGTGCCAGCTCACCACAGGGCGGGGAGACCCAGTACTTC
CDR3 protein: CASSPQGGETQYF

clone size: -
J gene: TRBJ1-5
D gene: -
V gene: TRBV7-9
CDR3 DNA: TGTGCCAGCAGCTTAGGACGGTATGGAGGGGTTCAGCCCCAGCATTTT
CDR3 protein: CASSLGRYGGVQPQHF